The TCR beta chain described here comes from a study of shared clonotypes between healthy human individuals. Study overall: Three plates were used per donor for CD4 naive, three for CD4 memory, two for CD8 naive and one for CD8 memory. Study results and limitations: Approximately 5.4% of naive CD4 clonotypes were common to a handful of donors.

Naive-designated CD8 cells lacked CD45RO, were positively enriched for CCR7, and omitted terminally differentiated effector memory CD45RA+ cells. In germline, CDR1 is SQVTM, CDR2 ANQGSEA. V lost 1 base, J lost 6 bases, and 7 bases stayed unmatched. The CDR3 sequence is 15 residues long. Data came from immunoSEQ multiplex PCR; TCRdb stores just in-frame clones and leaves some out. The sample has fewer than 700,000 clones, around 95% seen once. Remarks on this clone: Its target is unknown.

The J gene is TRBJ1-2, the V gene TRBV29-1; 11 nucleotides agree with TRBD1. Sequenced: naive CD8+ T cells sorted from blood. This sequence originates from a woman between 25 and 40 years old in good health. Here the CDR3 DNA reads TGCAGCGTTGAAGTGTTAGGACAGGGGGCAGATGGCTACACCTTC. This codes for CSVEVLGQGADGYTF.